Given below is one T cell receptor beta chain in context. Its antigen is unidentified. This CDR3 is 16 amino acids long. The J segment lost 6 bases and the V segment lost 0 bases, leaving 4 bases of the junction unmatched. CDR1 and CDR2 (germline): MNHEY, SVGAGI. This record comes from a study of cytomegalovirus exposure and HLA in healthy donors. Study as a whole: Previous work identified some 120 million unique TCR beta sequences from 150 million to 200 million T cells. Study-level findings and limits: Earlier results showed most TCR beta V segments being productive about 87% or about 30% of the time. Most TCR sequences were seen very rarely across donors, but some public TCRs occurred in many.

The primer mix had 60 Vbeta and 13 Jbeta primers. Assay used: immunoSEQ multiplex PCR; TCRdb lists only in-frame clones, some missing. The table lists around 79,000 clones, under 85% of them singletons. This chain connects TRBV6-5 to TRBJ2-1, with 11 bases lining up with TRBD1. The sequencing sample was made of PBMCs. The receptor's source is a woman aged 35 to 49 in good health and CMV-seropositive. As DNA, the CDR3 is TGTGCCAGCAGTTACTCGCGTGGGACAGGGGGCAATGAGCAGTTCTTC. This encodes CASSYSRGTGGNEQFF.